This TCR beta chain was observed in a study of cytomegalovirus exposure and HLA in healthy donors. Findings and caveats of the study: Despite most TCR sequences being rare, some public TCRs occurred in many donors.

With respect to this clone: The antigen remains undetermined.

This CDR3 has 14 amino acids. Germline V lookup: CDR1 LGHNT, CDR2 FRNRAP. The V gene lost 0 bases and the J gene lost 6 bases, with 9 bases spanning the gap. TCRdb's table, derived via immunoSEQ multiplex PCR, lists solely in-frame clones and lacks some. The sample consists of 110,000 or so clones, 86% of them appearing once. The TCR sequence derives from a woman younger than 35 in good health and CMV-seropositive. V gene TRBV12-5 combines with J gene TRBJ1-5, with D maybe TRBD1 (6 bases). The sample taken for sequencing was PBMCs. The CDR3 sequence is CASGLVRGGQPQHF. Here the CDR3 DNA reads TGTGCTAGTGGTTTGGTGAGAGGGGGTCAGCCCCAGCATTTT.